The rows below give T cell receptor beta chains drawn from one sample of a study of shared clonotypes between healthy human individuals. The protocol was immunoSEQ multiplex PCR, while the TCRdb copy is restricted to in-frame clones and leaves out a portion. Of about 1.9 million clones in the sample, approximately 92% were seen once. The sample was naive CD8+ T cells from PBMCs. The receptors stem from a man between 18 and 29 years old in good health. Some clones in this sample may be carry-over from other donors' samples. The CDR3 runs from the conserved cysteine through the conserved F or W. The order of the fields is V gene, D gene, clone size, J gene, CDR3 protein, CDR3 DNA. The D gene is left open where the match is weak. Clone size is stated in some rows and not others, as once, few, many or a class when expanded.

TRBV7-3	-	-	TRBJ1-1	CASSPAAGTEAFF	TGTGCCAGCAGCCCAGCGGCCGGGACGGAAGCTTTCTTT
TRBV15	TRBD1	-	TRBJ2-7	CATSVGTGRNEQYF	TGTGCCACCAGCGTCGGGACAGGGAGGAACGAGCAGTACTTC
TRBV7-7	TRBD1	-	TRBJ2-5	CASSPAGGVRETQYF	TGTGCCAGCAGTCCCGCAGGGGGTGTTAGGGAGACCCAGTACTTC
TRBV20-1	-	-	TRBJ2-7	CSARPIHEQYF	TGCAGTGCGAGACCGATCCACGAGCAGTACTTC
TRBV4-2	-	-	TRBJ2-7	CASSQDRDLDYEQYF	TGTGCCAGCAGCCAAGATCGGGACCTCGATTACGAGCAGTACTTC
TRBV4-1	-	-	TRBJ1-2	CASSEPGPGSVYGYTF	TGCGCCAGCAGCGAACCGGGGCCAGGCAGCGTCTATGGCTACACCTTC
TRBV2	-	-	TRBJ2-5	CASSEAVSRVKTQYF	TGTGCCAGCAGTGAAGCAGTAAGCAGAGTAAAGACCCAGTACTTC
TRBV27	-	-	TRBJ2-7	CASRDSRNYEQYF	TGTGCCAGCCGAGACAGCCGGAACTACGAGCAGTACTTC
TRBV9	-	-	TRBJ2-7	CASSHGTPISEQYF	TGTGCCAGCAGCCACGGGACCCCCATCTCGGAGCAGTACTTC
TRBV5-1	-	-	TRBJ1-1	CASSQTENTEAFF	TGCGCCAGCAGCCAGACAGAGAACACTGAAGCTTTCTTT
TRBV9	TRBD1	-	TRBJ2-3	CASSAWGQGADTQYF	TGTGCCAGCAGCGCTTGGGGACAGGGGGCAGATACGCAGTATTTT
TRBV4-3	-	once	TRBJ2-5	CASSQARRGQETQYF	TGCGCCAGCAGCCAAGCCCGGAGGGGGCAAGAGACCCAGTACTTC
TRBV10-3	TRBD1	-	TRBJ2-3	CAISESRGQGLTDTQYF	TGTGCCATCAGTGAGTCAAGGGGACAGGGTTTAACAGATACGCAGTATTTT
TRBV6-5	TRBD2	-	TRBJ2-1	CASALAGGPGNERFF	TGTGCCAGCGCATTAGCGGGAGGGCCGGGAAATGAGCGGTTCTTC
TRBV28	-	-	TRBJ2-1	CASSFSSYNEQFF	TGTGCCAGCAGTTTTTCCTCCTACAATGAGCAGTTCTTC
TRBV10-1	TRBD1	-	TRBJ2-7	CASSEGTDTYEQYF	TGCGCCAGCAGTGAAGGGACAGATACCTACGAGCAGTACTTC
TRBV28	-	once	TRBJ2-7	CASSSGVYSYEQYF	TGTGCCAGCAGTAGTGGGGTCTACTCCTACGAGCAGTACTTC
TRBV27	TRBD1	-	TRBJ2-7	CASSFLTPGQGVYEQYF	TGTGCCAGCAGTTTCCTGACCCCCGGACAGGGGGTCTACGAGCAGTACTTC
TRBV7-3	-	-	TRBJ2-1	CASSAQGPYSSYNEQFF	TGCGCCAGCAGCGCCCAAGGGCCTTACTCATCCTACAATGAGCAGTTCTTC
TRBV28	-	-	TRBJ2-1	CASSLGVGRGYNEQFF	TGTGCCAGCAGTTTAGGCGTGGGGAGAGGATACAATGAGCAGTTCTTC
TRBV28	TRBD2	-	TRBJ2-3	CASRPRTSLPTYYSTDTQYF	TGTGCCAGCAGGCCCCGGACTAGTCTCCCGACTTATTATAGCACAGATACGCAGTATTTT
TRBV9	TRBD1	-	TRBJ1-2	CASSVPGQGQYGYTF	TGTGCCAGCAGCGTACCGGGACAGGGACAATATGGCTACACCTTC
TRBV27	-	-	TRBJ2-1	CASSLQIYNEQFF	TGTGCCAGCAGTCTCCAGATTTACAATGAGCAGTTCTTC
TRBV1	-	-	TRBJ1-1	CTSSQKRRGARVTEAFF	TGCACCAGCAGCCAAAAAAGGCGGGGGGCGAGGGTTACTGAAGCTTTCTTT
TRBV27	-	-	TRBJ1-1	CASSLTVYLNTEAFF	TGTGCCAGCAGTTTAACCGTCTACTTGAACACTGAAGCTTTCTTT
TRBV28	-	-	TRBJ2-2	CASSLRSRANTGELFF	TGTGCCAGCAGTCTCAGGTCCAGGGCGAACACCGGGGAGCTGTTTTTT
TRBV28	-	-	TRBJ1-2	CASSTDLPHHYGYTF	TGTGCCAGCAGTACCGACCTGCCCCACCATTATGGCTACACCTTC
TRBV10-3	TRBD2	-	TRBJ2-7	CAISEYSWLAGLYEQYF	TGTGCCATCAGTGAGTACTCTTGGCTAGCGGGACTCTACGAGCAGTACTTC
TRBV19	-	-	TRBJ2-7	CASSIAGDRYEQYF	TGTGCCAGTAGTATAGCAGGGGATAGGTACGAGCAGTACTTC
TRBV6-1	-	-	TRBJ1-3	CASRGGASGNTIYF	TGTGCCAGCAGAGGAGGGGCCTCTGGAAACACCATATATTTT
TRBV4-2	TRBD1	-	TRBJ1-2	CASSQDQGALGGYTF	TGTGCCAGCAGCCAAGATCAGGGGGCGCTTGGTGGCTACACCTTC
TRBV30	-	-	TRBJ2-7	CAWSVRPEIEQYF	TGTGCCTGGAGTGTACGGCCGGAGATCGAGCAGTACTTC
TRBV6-6	-	-	TRBJ2-7	CASRYETDAPYEQYF	TGTGCCAGCAGATATGAGACAGACGCGCCTTACGAGCAGTACTTC
TRBV7-9	-	few	TRBJ2-6	CASSGGVGANVLTF	TGTGCCAGCAGCGGGGGCGTTGGGGCCAACGTCCTGACTTTC
TRBV7-9	TRBD1	-	TRBJ2-7	CASSYLDRALHEQYF	TGTGCCAGCAGTTACCTGGACAGGGCTCTCCACGAGCAGTACTTC
TRBV13	TRBD1	-	TRBJ1-2	CASSPTPVTGKDGYTF	TGTGCCAGCAGCCCGACGCCCGTGACAGGGAAAGATGGCTACACCTTC
TRBV20-1	-	-	TRBJ1-2	CSARAVDGYTF	TGCAGTGCTAGAGCGGTAGATGGCTACACCTTC
TRBV27	-	-	TRBJ1-1	CASKYGLEAFF	TGTGCCAGCAAGTACGGACTTGAAGCTTTCTTT
TRBV6-6	-	-	TRBJ1-2	CASFDRTNYGYTF	TGTGCCAGCTTCGACAGGACTAACTATGGCTACACCTTC
TRBV28	-	-	TRBJ2-7	CASSSAPWGLISYEQYF	TGTGCCAGCAGTTCCGCCCCTTGGGGGCTTATTTCCTACGAGCAGTACTTC
TRBV7-9	TRBD2	-	TRBJ2-7	CASSHRGLAGGEQYF	TGTGCCAGCAGCCATAGAGGACTAGCGGGAGGCGAGCAGTACTTC
TRBV7-8	TRBD1	-	TRBJ1-1	CASSPGTEMNTEAFF	TGTGCCAGCAGCCCGGGGACAGAGATGAACACTGAAGCTTTCTTT
TRBV9	-	-	TRBJ2-7	CASSPNARNYEQYF	TGTGCCAGCAGCCCCAACGCACGGAACTACGAGCAGTACTTC
TRBV23-1	TRBD1	-	TRBJ2-2	CASSQPGTGALTGELFF	TGCGCCAGCAGTCAACCCGGGACAGGGGCTCTCACCGGGGAGCTGTTTTTT
TRBV25-1	-	-	TRBJ2-2	CASKVTENTGELFF	TGTGCCAGCAAGGTTACGGAGAACACCGGGGAGCTGTTTTTT
TRBV7-2	-	-	TRBJ1-5	CASSPVRGQPQHF	TGTGCCAGCAGCCCCGTTCGCGGTCAGCCCCAGCATTTT
TRBV28	-	-	TRBJ1-5	CASSSSGQPQHF	TGTGCCAGCAGTTCAAGTGGGCAGCCCCAGCATTTT
TRBV19	TRBD1	few	TRBJ1-5	CAVGIRDSGQPQHF	TGTGCCGTTGGAATCCGGGACAGTGGTCAGCCCCAGCATTTT
TRBV19	-	-	TRBJ1-1	CASSMGGAEAFF	TGTGCCAGTAGTATGGGGGGAGCCGAAGCTTTCTTT
TRBV7-9	-	once	TRBJ2-1	CASSLAYGSGNEQFF	TGTGCCAGCAGCTTAGCGTACGGGAGCGGCAATGAGCAGTTCTTC
TRBV4-1	TRBD2	-	TRBJ2-5	CASSQDTESGRAPGETQYF	TGCGCCAGCAGCCAAGATACAGAGAGCGGGAGGGCCCCTGGGGAGACCCAGTACTTC
TRBV30	-	-	TRBJ1-2	CAWSPTGDARGYTF	TGTGCCTGGAGCCCGACAGGAGACGCTAGGGGCTACACCTTC
TRBV7-3	TRBD2	-	TRBJ2-1	CASSLAGATYNEQFF	TGTGCCAGCAGCTTAGCGGGAGCAACCTACAATGAGCAGTTCTTC
TRBV9	-	-	TRBJ1-1	CASEDIPRGGEAFF	TGTGCCAGCGAGGACATCCCGAGAGGGGGTGAAGCTTTCTTT
TRBV5-6	TRBD2	-	TRBJ2-3	CASSFRGREGDTQYF	TGTGCCAGCAGCTTTAGGGGCAGGGAGGGAGATACGCAGTATTTT
TRBV27	TRBD1	-	TRBJ2-3	CASSTRDRGHADTQYF	TGTGCCAGCAGCACCAGGGACAGGGGCCATGCAGATACGCAGTATTTT
TRBV28	-	-	TRBJ1-5	CASSLRGLNQPQHF	TGTGCCAGCAGTTTACGGGGGCTCAATCAGCCCCAGCATTTT
TRBV19	TRBD2	-	TRBJ2-1	CASSISAGSYNEQFF	TGTGCCAGTAGTATCTCAGCGGGATCCTACAATGAGCAGTTCTTC
TRBV15	TRBD1	-	TRBJ2-7	CATSNSGQGYEQYF	TGTGCCACCAGCAACTCGGGACAGGGTTACGAGCAGTACTTC